This TCR beta chain was obtained from a study of CD8 T cells in Susac syndrome. Background on the study: Blood was drawn from Susac syndrome patients while they were therapy-naive, on corticosteroids, or on intravenous immunoglobulin alone.

Sequencing of TCR beta was performed on blood CD8+ T cells and on blood CD4+ T cells. Germline assignment: CDR1 SGHTA and CDR2 FQGNSA. Deletions cut 3 bases from V and 6 bases from J, with 9 bases between. The CDR3 is 12 amino acids. Overall study findings and caveats: Clonal expansion was missing from Susac syndrome CD4+ T cell repertoires.

cDNA came from about 0.5 to 1 ug RNA primed by random hexamers. It was immunoSEQ multiplex PCR that amplified TCR beta CDR3 across 54 Vbeta and 13 Jbeta. MiXCR, run by TCRdb on the immunoSEQ multiplex PCR reads, gives a single entry per CDR3 protein. The sample yields 150,000 to 200,000 distinct CDR3 sequences, about 95% seen once. Points on this clonotype: Its antigen is undetermined.

Sequencing used CD4+ T cells from PBMCs. This chain joins TRBV7-2 and TRBJ2-7, with D perhaps matching TRBD1 or TRBD2 (5 bases each). This clonotype was obtained from a human donor with Susac syndrome. The CDR3 sequence is CASSFVGTEQYF. In nucleotides, the CDR3 is TGTGCCAGCAGCTTTGTAGGGACCGAGCAGTACTTC.